This TCR beta chain was obtained from a study of blood T cell repertoires in COVID-19 (TCRdb year 2020). Notes on the research overall: Collaborator samples came from the United States, Italy and Spain and covered acute and convalescent phases of COVID-19. The prospective study material was composed of cDNA or gDNA derived from T cells, B-cell-depleted T cells, or PBMCs. The dataset comprised deeply sampled blood TCRbeta repertoires from subjects exposed to, actively infected with, or recovered from COVID-19. The repertoires were released in a freely available public database intended as a resource for research on the immune response to SARS-CoV-2. The samples were drawn from two sources: the first 160 participants of the ongoing ImmuneRACE study, and fewer than 1,500 subjects contributed by 6 global collaborators. Sample metadata almost always included a de-identified subject ID, COVID-19 status, age in years and sex. Where available, HLA class I and class II types were obtained from metadata supplied by the sample provider rather than from assay-based typing. The investigation overall reported the following: Clinical and demographic metadata were provided uncurated, with the amount varying by source and participant.

Based on the germline V gene, the CDR1 and CDR2 sequences are KGHSH and LQKENI. The cysteine opens and the phenylalanine closes a CDR3 of 14 amino acids. Here the CDR3 DNA is all that survives: 42 bases in frame from base 1. The V and J ends are trimmed by 2 bases and 5 bases, leaving 11 bases between them. Collaborating institutions collected whole blood in K2EDTA tubes following their own protocols. For TCRbeta analysis, collaborator samples were shipped as frozen whole blood, as isolated PBMCs, or as DNA extracted from either sample type. TCRbeta CDR3 regions were amplified from genomic DNA using the immunoSEQ Assay, a bias-controlled multiplex PCR. On the authors' methods: The number of nucleated cells in each sample was estimated by amplification of reference gene primers within the assay. Sequence reads were collapsed and filtered to measure the absolute abundance of every unique TCRbeta CDR3 rearrangement. Productive Simpson clonality was computed per sample as the square root of Simpson's diversity index over productive rearrangements. TCRdb's version of the immuneACCESS table is confined to in-frame rearrangements and falls short of the full clone set. An unresolved V gene accounts for under half of the shortfall where checked; the remainder is of unknown origin. The V and J calls and the clone size are those of that table, but D and trimming were determined from the DNA. This sample has about 140,000 clones in its table, and approximately 86% of those were observed once. The biggest ten clones account for approximately 1.5% of the sample.

With regard to this clone: It lacks a known antigen. Qualities for individual bases were not recorded, and no much larger clone is one base off.

The sequence derives from a woman in her sixties or seventies with acute or convalescent COVID-19. The sequenced sample consisted of peripheral blood. The chain couples TRBV18 to TRBJ2-3; TRBD2 is a possible D gene, resting on 6 matching bases. The CDR3 has the sequence CASSPGGNVDTQYF. In nucleotide form, the sequence is TGTGCCAGCTCACCAGGCGGGAACGTAGATACGCAGTATTTT.